Listed below are T cell receptor beta chains from one sample, sequenced in a study of CD8+ T cells in alopecia areata. The assay was immunoSEQ multiplex PCR, and TCRdb's table has in-frame clones only and misses some. The repertoire has more than 110,000 clones, about four fifths of them found once; the top ten carry about 25%. The source material was CD8+ T cells sorted from blood, sampled at week 4, from a patient treated with tofacitinib. All receptors derive from a human donor with alopecia areata. The CDR3 runs from the conserved cysteine through the conserved F or W. D genes are given only for firm matches. The size of a clone is reported for some rows only, either as once, few or many, or as a class for expanded clones.

d_gene,v_gene,abundance,j_gene,CDR3aa,CDR3nt
TRBD1,TRBV7-6,NA,TRBJ2-1,CASSRTGSSYNEQFF,TGTGCCAGCAGCCGGACAGGGAGCTCCTACAATGAGCAGTTCTTC
TRBD1,TRBV7-8,NA,TRBJ2-7,CASSPRDRVHEQYF,TGTGCCAGCAGCCCTCGGGACAGGGTACACGAGCAGTACTTC
TRBD2,TRBV2,NA,TRBJ2-5,CASMERGPLKETQYF,TGTGCCAGCATGGAGCGGGGGCCCTTAAAAGAGACCCAGTACTTC
TRBD2,TRBV6-5,NA,TRBJ2-3,CASSYSPSGLAAVYF,TGTGCCAGCAGTTACTCCCCTTCTGGACTAGCGGCGGTGTATTTT
TRBD1,TRBV6-5,NA,TRBJ1-2,CASSPDRVGGYTF,TGTGCCAGCAGTCCAGACAGGGTAGGAGGCTACACCTTC
TRBD2,TRBV5-4,NA,TRBJ2-5,CAIRVAGGQETQYF,TGTGCCATTCGAGTAGCGGGGGGACAAGAGACCCAGTACTTC
NA,TRBV27,NA,TRBJ2-7,CASGDIAYEQYF,TGTGCCAGCGGGGACATAGCCTACGAGCAGTACTTC
NA,TRBV5-6,NA,TRBJ1-1,CASSSGSMNTEAFF,TGTGCCAGCAGCTCCGGGTCCATGAACACTGAAGCTTTCTTT
NA,TRBV27,NA,TRBJ1-6,CASRIPGGSPLHF,TGTGCCAGCAGAATACCCGGGGGATCACCCCTCCACTTT
TRBD2,TRBV5-1,NA,TRBJ2-3,CASSPGERGAADTQYF,TGCGCCAGCAGCCCCGGGGAGCGGGGGGCGGCAGATACGCAGTATTTT
NA,TRBV6-5,NA,TRBJ2-1,CASRRRDTYNEQFF,TGTGCCAGCAGACGAAGGGACACCTACAATGAGCAGTTCTTC
TRBD1,TRBV4-1,NA,TRBJ1-1,CASSLNRGLTEAFF,TGCGCCAGCAGCCTAAACAGGGGTCTCACTGAAGCTTTCTTT
NA,TRBV5-6,NA,TRBJ2-7,CASSQGGRLNEQYF,TGTGCCAGCAGCCAGGGGGGGCGACTAAACGAGCAGTACTTC
NA,TRBV5-6,NA,TRBJ2-5,CASSLGPPQETQYF,TGTGCCAGCAGCTTGGGGCCACCCCAAGAGACCCAGTACTTC
NA,TRBV27,NA,TRBJ2-1,CASSSYDTSSYNEQFF,TGTGCCAGCAGTTCCTACGACACGTCCTCCTACAATGAGCAGTTCTTC
TRBD2,TRBV7-9,NA,TRBJ2-7,CASSFSGGPPEQYF,TGTGCCAGCAGCTTTAGCGGGGGGCCACCCGAGCAGTACTTC
NA,TRBV5-4,NA,TRBJ1-1,CASSNRETEAFF,TGTGCCAGCAGCAACAGGGAAACTGAAGCTTTCTTT
NA,TRBV7-2,NA,TRBJ1-1,CASSLGSGVGEAFF,TGTGCCAGCAGCTTAGGGTCAGGGGTAGGAGAAGCTTTCTTT
TRBD2,TRBV2,NA,TRBJ2-3,CASSESGSGGFTDTQYF,TGTGCCAGCAGTGAGTCCGGCAGCGGGGGCTTCACAGATACGCAGTATTTT
TRBD2,TRBV5-4,NA,TRBJ2-1,CASSLGLAGRIF,TGTGCCAGCAGCTTGGGGCTAGCGGGGAGGATCTTC
NA,TRBV25-1,NA,TRBJ2-7,CASRTGTSVQYF,TGTGCCAGCCGGACCGGAACCTCTGTGCAGTACTTC
TRBD2,TRBV13,NA,TRBJ2-7,CASSLGGGGAYEQYF,TGTGCCAGCAGCTTAGGCGGCGGGGGGGCCTACGAGCAGTACTTC
NA,TRBV13,NA,TRBJ2-5,CASSYTADQETQYF,TGTGCCAGCAGCTACACAGCAGACCAAGAGACCCAGTACTTC
NA,TRBV9,NA,TRBJ2-2,CASSPREPNTGELFF,TGTGCCAGCAGCCCCCGGGAGCCGAACACCGGGGAGCTGTTTTTT
NA,TRBV4-2,NA,TRBJ2-7,CASSQDLDRIYEQYF,TGTGCCAGCAGCCAAGATCTGGACAGAATATACGAGCAGTACTTC
NA,TRBV19,NA,TRBJ1-5,CASGVENSNQPQHF,TGTGCCAGTGGGGTGGAGAATAGCAATCAGCCCCAGCATTTT
TRBD1,TRBV7-2,once,TRBJ2-7,CASSYGTGTYEQYF,TGTGCCAGCAGCTACGGGACAGGGACCTACGAGCAGTACTTC
TRBD1,TRBV5-5,NA,TRBJ2-2,CASSYGRGLNTGELFF,TGTGCCAGCAGCTACGGCAGGGGGCTGAACACCGGGGAGCTGTTTTTT
NA,TRBV11-1,NA,TRBJ1-2,CASKNTGTNYGYTF,TGTGCCAGCAAAAACACCGGGACAAACTATGGCTACACCTTC
NA,TRBV15,NA,TRBJ1-1,CATSRDRGGGRAEAFF,TGTGCCACCAGCAGAGATCGAGGGGGAGGGAGAGCTGAAGCTTTCTTT
TRBD2,TRBV25-1,NA,TRBJ2-3,CASSFLGGASTDTQYF,TGTGCCAGCAGTTTCCTCGGGGGGGCCAGCACAGATACGCAGTATTTT
TRBD2,TRBV5-1,NA,TRBJ2-1,CASSSGTSGENEQFF,TGCGCCAGCAGCTCCGGGACTAGCGGGGAAAATGAGCAGTTCTTC
TRBD2,TRBV10-3,NA,TRBJ2-1,CAISESGGGFNEQFF,TGTGCCATCAGTGAGTCTGGCGGGGGGTTCAATGAGCAGTTCTTC
TRBD1,TRBV7-9,NA,TRBJ2-7,CASSQTGGFHEQYF,TGTGCCAGCAGCCAGACAGGGGGCTTCCACGAGCAGTACTTC
TRBD1,TRBV5-1,NA,TRBJ2-7,CASSLGQGNMDEQYF,TGCGCCAGCAGCTTGGGACAGGGGAATATGGACGAGCAGTACTTC
NA,TRBV14,few,TRBJ2-4,CASSQGVGGAKNIQYF,TGTGCCAGCAGCCAAGGGGTCGGGGGTGCCAAAAACATTCAGTACTTC
NA,TRBV19,NA,TRBJ2-2,CASITTGLATGELFF,TGTGCCAGTATTACGACGGGGCTGGCTACCGGGGAGCTGTTTTTT
NA,TRBV4-3,NA,TRBJ1-1,CASSQEMGGRTEAFF,TGCGCCAGCAGCCAAGAGATGGGGGGGCGGACTGAAGCTTTCTTT
NA,TRBV7-2,NA,TRBJ2-3,CASSSDPRGATDTQYF,TGTGCCAGCAGCTCTGACCCCAGGGGCGCCACAGATACGCAGTATTTT
TRBD2,TRBV6-5,once,TRBJ2-5,CASSRLAGAAETQYF,TGTGCCAGCAGCCGCCTAGCGGGGGCCGCCGAGACCCAGTACTTC
TRBD2,TRBV5-6,NA,TRBJ2-1,CASSLTAGAYNEQFF,TGTGCCAGCAGCCTGACAGCGGGGGCCTACAATGAGCAGTTCTTC
TRBD2,TRBV4-1,few,TRBJ2-7,CASSQVGGGSYEQYF,TGCGCCAGCAGCCAAGTGGGCGGGGGTAGCTACGAGCAGTACTTC
NA,TRBV27,NA,TRBJ2-3,CASSLGRSVSTDTQYF,TGTGCCAGCAGTTTGGGGCGGAGTGTTAGCACAGATACGCAGTATTTT
NA,TRBV10-3,NA,TRBJ1-6,CAIRSRDGGSPLHF,TGTGCCATCAGGAGCCGGGACGGTGGTTCACCCCTCCACTTT
TRBD1,TRBV7-9,NA,TRBJ2-7,CASSPRDSSTYEQYF,TGTGCCAGCAGCCCACGGGACAGCTCTACCTACGAGCAGTACTTC
NA,TRBV7-9,once,TRBJ2-2,CASSHTVGGELFF,TGTGCCAGCAGCCATACAGTCGGCGGGGAGCTGTTTTTT